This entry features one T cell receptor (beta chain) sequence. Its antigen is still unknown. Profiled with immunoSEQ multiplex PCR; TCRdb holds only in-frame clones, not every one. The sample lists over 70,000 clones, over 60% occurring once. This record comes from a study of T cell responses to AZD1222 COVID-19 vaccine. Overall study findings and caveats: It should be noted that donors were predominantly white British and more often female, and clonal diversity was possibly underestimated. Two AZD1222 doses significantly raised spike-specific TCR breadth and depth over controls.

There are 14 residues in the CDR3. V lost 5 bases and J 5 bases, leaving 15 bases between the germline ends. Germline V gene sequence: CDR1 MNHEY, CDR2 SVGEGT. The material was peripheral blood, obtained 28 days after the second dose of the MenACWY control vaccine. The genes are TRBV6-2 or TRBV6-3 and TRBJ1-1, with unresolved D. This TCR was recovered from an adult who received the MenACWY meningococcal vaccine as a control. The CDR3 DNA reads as TGTGCCAGCAGTCGGACCCAGACGGTTACTGAAGCTTTCTTT. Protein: CASSRTQTVTEAFF.